This T cell receptor beta chain was found in a study of cytomegalovirus exposure and HLA in healthy donors. Study-level points and caveats: In vitro data verified a few CMV-associated chains as specific for CMV antigens. Overall, roughly 170 TCR beta chains were annotated as cytomegalovirus-associated. The records held CMV serostatus as the only immune exposure information.

PCR was performed using 60 Vbeta and 13 Jbeta primers. Using immunoSEQ multiplex PCR, the repertoire was profiled, and TCRdb retains in-frame clones only, with some absent. The repertoire holds about 100,000 clones, with 80% to 90% as singletons. In the case of this clone: Its target is unknown.

Sequenced material: PBMCs. The sequence came from a young woman in good health and CMV-seronegative.

This CDR3 reads CASSVSGRRMNTEAFF. CDR3 bases: TGTGCCAGCAGTGTTAGCGGGCGGAGGATGAACACTGAAGCTTTCTTT. The V gene is TRBV6-6, the J gene TRBJ1-1; no firm D call. Trimming shortened V by 5 bases and J by 0 bases, and 16 bases separated the two germline ends. Per the germline V gene, CDR1 is MNHNY and CDR2 is SVGAGI (reference sequence). The CDR3 has 16 amino acids.